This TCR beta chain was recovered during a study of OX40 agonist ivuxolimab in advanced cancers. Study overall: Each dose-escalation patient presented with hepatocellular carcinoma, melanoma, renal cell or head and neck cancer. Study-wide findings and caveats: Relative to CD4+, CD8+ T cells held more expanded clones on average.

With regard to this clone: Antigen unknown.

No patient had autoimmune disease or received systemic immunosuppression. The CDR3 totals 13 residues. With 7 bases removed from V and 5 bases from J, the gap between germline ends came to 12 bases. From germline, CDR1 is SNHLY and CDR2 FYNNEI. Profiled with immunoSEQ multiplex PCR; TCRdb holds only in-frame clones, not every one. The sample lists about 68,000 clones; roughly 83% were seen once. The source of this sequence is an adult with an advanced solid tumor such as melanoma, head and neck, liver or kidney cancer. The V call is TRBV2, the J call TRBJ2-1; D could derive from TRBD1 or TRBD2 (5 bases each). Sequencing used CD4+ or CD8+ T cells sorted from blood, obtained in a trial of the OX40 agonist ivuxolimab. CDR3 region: CASTEWGNNEQFF. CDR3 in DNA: TGTGCCAGCACCGAATGGGGGAACAATGAGCAGTTCTTC.